This entry describes one TCR beta chain. The CDR3 is 14 residues long. Germline V gives CDR1 DFQATT, CDR2 SNEGSKA (reference sequence). This specimen belongs to a study of T-cell reconstitution after alpha-beta-depleted transplantation in children. This sample's TCRbeta library carried unique molecular identifier barcodes. TCRdb fed the PCR reads into MiXCR, producing one record per CDR3 protein. The data contain some 520,000 distinct CDR3 sequences, about 31% of them singletons. The source material was PBMCs from the stem cell graft donor, sampled from the stem cell graft. The TCR comes from a human donor who donated a stem cell graft to a child with aplastic anemia. This sequence joins TRBV20-1 and TRBJ1-1; tentatively, D is TRBD1 (5 bases). CDR3 amino acids: CTAKGSSGGAEAFF. DNA for the CDR3: TGCACCGCGAAAGGGAGCTCTGGGGGTGCTGAAGCTTTCTTT.